The 17 T cell receptor beta chains presented below share a single source sample, sequenced in a study of shared clonotypes between healthy human individuals. Profiling relied on immunoSEQ multiplex PCR, and the TCRdb table lists in-frame clones only, not all of them. The table lists approximately 320,000 clones, around nine tenths of them singletons. Sequenced material: memory CD8+ T cells sorted from blood. Stated subset: CD45RO+ cells pooled with CCR7-negative TemRA cells. The source is a man between 18 and 29 years old in good health.

V gene TRBV6-5 combines with J gene TRBJ1-1, with D tentatively TRBD1 (5 bases). There are 13 residues in the CDR3. From germline, CDR1 is MNHEY and CDR2 SVGAGI. The V end lost 5 bases, the J end lost 8 bases, and 15 bases lay between the germline ends. CDR3 sequence: CASSPLPGPEAFF. The CDR3, as DNA: TGTGCCAGCAGTCCCCTCCCGGGACCCGAAGCTTTCTTT.

The V gene is TRBV10-3, the J gene TRBJ2-4; D assignment may be TRBD1 or TRBD2 (6 bases each). This CDR3 is 13 amino acids long. Between the trimmed V and J ends, which lost 8 bases and 8 bases, there was a span of 16 bases. Germline V gene sequence: CDR1 ENHRY, CDR2 SYGVKD. In nucleotides, the CDR3 is TGTGCCATCTCGCCGGGGGCGCCGGACATTCAGTACTTC. It specifies CAISPGAPDIQYF.

The rearrangement links TRBV15 to TRBJ2-5; TRBD1 is a possible D gene (5 bases). Trimming stripped 1 base from V and 5 bases from J, with 11 bases between. CDR1 and CDR2 (germline): LNHNV, YYDKDF (reference sequence). The CDR3 extends over 14 amino acids. CDR3 sequence (DNA): TGTGCCACCAGCAGAGCGACAGAGTGGGAGACCCAGTACTTC. It specifies CATSRATEWETQYF.

This clone was recorded once. The V call is TRBV28, the J call TRBJ1-2; D unresolved. Germline V lookup: CDR1 MDHEN, CDR2 SYDVKM. The CDR3 extends over 12 amino acids. V gave up 7 bases and J gave up 2 bases, with 8 bases separating them. The CDR3 here is CASTGENYGYTF. DNA of the CDR3: TGTGCCAGCACAGGCGAGAACTATGGCTACACCTTC.

In its sample, this clone was seen once. The genes are TRBV12-5 and TRBJ2-2, with no clear D. Trimming removed 7 bases at V and 3 bases at J, with 9 bases between. The CDR3 sequence is 13 residues long. Germline CDR1 LGHNT, CDR2 FRNRAP. CDR3 sequence (DNA): TGTGCTAGTGCCCAGCTATACACCGGGGAGCTGTTTTTT. Its protein is CASAQLYTGELFF.

The chain carries TRBV19 and TRBJ2-7; D gene ambiguous. Germline assignment: CDR1 LNHDA and CDR2 SQIVND (reference sequence). The CDR3 spans 15 residues. V was shortened by 3 bases and J by 0 bases, with 12 bases between the two germline ends. CDR3 DNA sequence: TGTGCCAGTAGTATGCAGGAACACAGCTCCTACGAGCAGTACTTC. Amino acids: CASSMQEHSSYEQYF. The full variable domain, its missing parts supplied by reference TRBV19 and TRBJ2-7, is DGGITQSPKYLFRKEGQNVTLSCEQNLNHDAMYWYRQDPGQGLRLIYYSQIVNDFQKGDIAEGYSVSREKKESFPLTVTSAQKNPTAFYLCASSMQEHSSYEQYFGPGTRLTVT.

J is TRBJ1-4 and V is TRBV13; unclear D gene. The ends were cut back, 5 bases at V and 10 bases at J, with 14 bases in the middle. The CDR3 totals 13 residues. Germline-derived CDR1 and CDR2 are PRHDT and FYEKMQ (reference sequence). This chain's CDR3 is CASSPASTGKLFF. CDR3 bases: TGTGCCAGCAGCCCAGCCTCGACGGGAAAACTGTTTTTT.

This clone was counted a few times. The CDR3 is CASRGQESCYGYTF. For the CDR3, the DNA is TGTGCCAGCAGAGGACAGGAGTCCTGTTATGGCTACACCTTC. The chain combines TRBV21-1 with TRBJ1-2; the table's D gene call, TRBD1, was not cross checked with the DNA. TRBV21-1 counts as a pseudogene. The CDR3 contains 14 residues.

The chain carries TRBV10-3 and TRBJ2-3, with D possibly TRBD1 on 5 matching bases. The CDR3 is made up of 13 amino acids. Trimming took 7 bases from V and 4 from J, leaving 12 bases between them. Germline CDR1 reads ENHRY; CDR2 reads SYGVKD. This CDR3 is CAINDRLADTQYF. DNA for the CDR3: TGTGCCATCAACGACAGATTAGCAGATACGCAGTATTTT.

The CDR3 DNA sequence: TGTGCCAGCAGTCCCTCCGGGGACAGGGTTCAAGATACGCAGTATTTT. Encoded protein: CASSPSGDRVQDTQYF. This chain joins TRBV27 and TRBJ2-3; 9 positions agree with TRBD1. The CDR3 spans 16 residues. Germline V CDR1 and CDR2: MNHEY, SMNVEV (reference sequence). V dropped 5 bases and J dropped 5; count of bases not matched to a gene: 11.

In its sample, this clone was seen a few times. At one of its ends the junction is not consistent with the germline gene, which may arise from a read error. The chain combines TRBV30 with TRBJ1-1; D is possibly TRBD1 (6 bases). The CDR3 loop spans 13 amino acids. Looked up from germline, CDR1 is GTSNPN and CDR2 is SVGIG (reference sequence). CDR3 in DNA: TGTGCCTGGAAAAGGGGGATGAAGACTGAAGCTTTCTTT. Amino acids: CAWKRGMKTEAFF.

V and J are TRBV7-9 and TRBJ2-1, with D maybe TRBD2 (5 bases). Per the germline V gene, CDR1 is SEHNR and CDR2 is FQNEAQ (reference sequence). This CDR3 has 17 residues. V lost 5 bases and J 0 bases, leaving 17 bases between the germline ends. The CDR3 nucleotides are TGTGCCAGCAGCAGCCCATCGGGGTTTAGCTCCTACAATGAGCAGTTCTTC. Encoded protein: CASSSPSGFSSYNEQFF.

The chain is built from TRBV5-6 and TRBJ2-7; TRBD1 might be the D (6 bases). CDR1 is SGHDT, CDR2 YYEEEE, per germline. V was cut by 4 bases and J by 2 bases, with 13 bases left in between. The CDR3 totals 14 residues. Written as DNA, the CDR3 is TGTGCCAGCAGCGTTCGAGGGGGAGCCTACGAGCAGTACTTC. Its translation: CASSVRGGAYEQYF.

The DNA for the CDR3 is TGTGCCAGCAGCTTAACCGACTCCGGCGCCTACGAGCAGTACTTC. This gives the protein CASSLTDSGAYEQYF. The chain employs TRBV13 and TRBJ2-7; no firm D call. CDR1 is PRHDT, CDR2 FYEKMQ, per germline (reference sequence). The V gene lost 2 bases and the J gene lost 2 bases, with 13 bases spanning the gap. The CDR3 has 15 amino acids. Full variable domain (outside the CDR3, taken from reference TRBV13 and TRBJ2-7): AAGVIQSPRHLIKEKRETATLKCYPIPRHDTVYWYQQGPGQDPQFLISFYEKMQSDKGSIPDRFSAQQFSDYHSELNMSSLELGDSALYFCASSLTDSGAYEQYFGPGTRLTVT.

The V gene is TRBV7-2, the J gene TRBJ2-1, with TRBD2 matching 12 bases. The CDR3 spans 15 residues. V lost 2 bases and J lost 8; bases outside the gene matches: 4. The germline gives CDR1 SGHTA, CDR2 FQGNSA. DNA of the CDR3: TGTGCCAGCAGCTTATTGACTAGCGGGAGTGATGAGCAGTTCTTC. Translated: CASSLLTSGSDEQFF.

The rearrangement links TRBV5-4 to TRBJ2-1, with 8 bases lining up with TRBD2. Germline CDR1 and CDR2: SGHNT and YYREEE (reference sequence). The CDR3 is 16 amino acids. Germline trimming cut 6 bases from V and 2 bases from J; bases unmatched to any gene: 10. For the CDR3, the DNA is TGTGCCAGCATCAACCCCGAAGCGGGAGCCTACAATGAGCAGTTCTTC. It codes for CASINPEAGAYNEQFF.

The chain has TRBV18 and TRBJ2-7; 8 nucleotides match TRBD1. Looked up from germline, CDR1 is KGHSH and CDR2 is LQKENI. The CDR3 loop spans 15 amino acids. With 3 bases clipped from V and 2 bases from J, the junction kept 6 bases outside the gene matches. The CDR3 here is CASSPDRDTAYEQYF. CDR3 nucleotide sequence: TGTGCCAGCTCACCGGACAGGGACACCGCCTACGAGCAGTACTTC.